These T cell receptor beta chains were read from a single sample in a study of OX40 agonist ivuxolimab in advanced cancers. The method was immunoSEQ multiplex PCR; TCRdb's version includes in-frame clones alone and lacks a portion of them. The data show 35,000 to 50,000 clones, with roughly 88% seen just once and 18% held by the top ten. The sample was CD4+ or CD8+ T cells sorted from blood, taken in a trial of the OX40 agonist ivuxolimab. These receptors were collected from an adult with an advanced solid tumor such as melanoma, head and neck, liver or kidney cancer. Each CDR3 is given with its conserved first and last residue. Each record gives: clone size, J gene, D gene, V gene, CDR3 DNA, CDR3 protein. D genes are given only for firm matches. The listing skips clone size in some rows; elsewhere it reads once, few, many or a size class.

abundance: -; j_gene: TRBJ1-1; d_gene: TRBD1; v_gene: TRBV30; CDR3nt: TGTGCCTGGAGTAAGACAGGGGCAGGCACTGAAGCTTTCTTT; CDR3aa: CAWSKTGAGTEAFF
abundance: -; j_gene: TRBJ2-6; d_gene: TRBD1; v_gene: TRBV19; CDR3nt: TGTGCCAGCGCGGCAGGGGGCGCCTGGGCTGGGGCCAACGTCCTGACTTTC; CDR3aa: CASAAGGAWAGANVLTF
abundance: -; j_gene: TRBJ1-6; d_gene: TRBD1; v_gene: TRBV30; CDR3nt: TGTGCCTGGAGCGAGACAGGGGGTTCACCCCTCCACTTT; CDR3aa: CAWSETGGSPLHF
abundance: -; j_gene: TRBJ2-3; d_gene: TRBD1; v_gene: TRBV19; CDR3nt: TGTGCCAGTAGTATAGAAGGTGGAAAGACAGGGGCCACAGATACGCAGTATTTT; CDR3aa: CASSIEGGKTGATDTQYF
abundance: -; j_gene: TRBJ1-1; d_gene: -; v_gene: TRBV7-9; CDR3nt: TGTGCCAGCAGCTTCAGGGGAAATATGAACACTGAAGCTTTCTTT; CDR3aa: CASSFRGNMNTEAFF
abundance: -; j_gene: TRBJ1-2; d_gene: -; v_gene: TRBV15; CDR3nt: TGTGCCACCAGCAGAGCTGTTGGGCGGTCGGGGAACTATGGCTACACCTTC; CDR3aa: CATSRAVGRSGNYGYTF
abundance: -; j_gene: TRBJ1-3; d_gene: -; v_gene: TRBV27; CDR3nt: TGTGCCAGCAGAAGTGGCTCTGGAAACACCATATATTTT; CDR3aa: CASRSGSGNTIYF
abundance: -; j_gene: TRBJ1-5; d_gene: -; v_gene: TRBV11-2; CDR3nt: TGTGCCAGCAGCTTAGATTATAGAGAACGGATTAATCAGCCCCAGCATTTT; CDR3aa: CASSLDYRERINQPQHF
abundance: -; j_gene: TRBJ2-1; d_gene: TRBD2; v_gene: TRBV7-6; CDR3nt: TGTGCCAGCAGCTTCAGGCCGGGACTAGCGGGGGTGCGGGAGCAGTTCTTC; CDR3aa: CASSFRPGLAGVREQFF
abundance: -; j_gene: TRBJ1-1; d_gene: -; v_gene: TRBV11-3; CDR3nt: TGTGCCAGCAGCTACCTCGGCACTGAAGCTTTCTTT; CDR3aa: CASSYLGTEAFF
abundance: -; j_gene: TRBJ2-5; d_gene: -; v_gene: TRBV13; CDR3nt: TGTGCCAGCACATTTGTCGGGTGGGAGACCCAGTACTTC; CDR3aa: CASTFVGWETQYF
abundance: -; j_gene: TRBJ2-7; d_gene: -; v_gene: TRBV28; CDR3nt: TGTGCCAGCAGTTTATTACTCCGAGGGGGGGAAACCTACGAGCAGTACTTC; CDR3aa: CASSLLLRGGETYEQYF
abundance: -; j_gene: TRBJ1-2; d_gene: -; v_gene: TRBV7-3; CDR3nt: TGTGCCAGCAGCCTAACACCCGGACGGGAAGGCTACACCTTC; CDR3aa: CASSLTPGREGYTF
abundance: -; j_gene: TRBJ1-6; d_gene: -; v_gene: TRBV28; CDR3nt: TGTGCCAGCAGCCCCGAAAGGGGAGGCTATAATTCACCCCTCCACTTT; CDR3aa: CASSPERGGYNSPLHF
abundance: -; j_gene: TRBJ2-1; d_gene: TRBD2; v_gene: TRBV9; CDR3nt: TGTGCCAGCAGCGTGGATAGCGGGGGGGCCGGCAATGAGCAGTTCTTC; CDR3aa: CASSVDSGGAGNEQFF
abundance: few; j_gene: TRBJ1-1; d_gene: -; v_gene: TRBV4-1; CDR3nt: TGCGCCAGCAGCCAAGATCCCCGGGGGAGGGGAAAAACTGAAGCTTTCTTT; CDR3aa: CASSQDPRGRGKTEAFF
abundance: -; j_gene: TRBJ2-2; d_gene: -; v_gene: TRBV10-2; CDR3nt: TGCGCCAGCAGTGAGTTTCTGCCAGGGGTGGACACCGGGGAGCTGTTTTTT; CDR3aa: CASSEFLPGVDTGELFF
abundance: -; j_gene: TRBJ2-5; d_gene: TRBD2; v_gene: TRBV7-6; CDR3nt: TGTGCCAGCAGCCCGGGACTAGCGGGGGACGAACAAGAGACCCAGTACTTC; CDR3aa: CASSPGLAGDEQETQYF
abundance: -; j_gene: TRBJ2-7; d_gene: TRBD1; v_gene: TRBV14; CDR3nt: TGTGCCAGCAGCCAAGAGACAGGGACCTCCTACGAGCAGTACTTC; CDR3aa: CASSQETGTSYEQYF
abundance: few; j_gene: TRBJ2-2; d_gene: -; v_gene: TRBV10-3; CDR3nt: TGTGCCATCAGTGGTGGGGAGGAAGGGGAGCTGTTTTTT; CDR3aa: CAISGGEEGELFF
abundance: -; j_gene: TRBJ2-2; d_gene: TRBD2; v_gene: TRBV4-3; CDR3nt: TGCGCCAGCAGCCAAGATCAAGGACTAGCTGCCGGGGAGCTGTTTTTT; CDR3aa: CASSQDQGLAAGELFF
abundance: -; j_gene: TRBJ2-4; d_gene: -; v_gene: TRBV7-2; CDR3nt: TGTGCCAGCACGGGACCGGTAAACATTCAGTACTTC; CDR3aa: CASTGPVNIQYF
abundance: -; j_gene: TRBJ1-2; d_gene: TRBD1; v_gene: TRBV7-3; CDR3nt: TGTGCCAGCTCCCCCAGCCCGGGACAGAAAGATGGCTACACCTTC; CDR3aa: CASSPSPGQKDGYTF
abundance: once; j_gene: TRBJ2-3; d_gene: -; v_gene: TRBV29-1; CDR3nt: TGCAGCGTTGTACTTGTTGGAGGGGGGGGAAAGGGTTCAATTGATGCGCAGTATTTT; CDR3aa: CSVVLVGGGGKGSIDAQYF
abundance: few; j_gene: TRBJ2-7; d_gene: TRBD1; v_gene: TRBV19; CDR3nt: TGTGCCAGTAGCACCGGGACAGGAACCTACGAGCAGTACTTC; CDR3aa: CASSTGTGTYEQYF
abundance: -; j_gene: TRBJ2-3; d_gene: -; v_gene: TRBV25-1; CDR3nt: TGTGCCAGCAGTGTGGGCGGGGCGGATACGCAGTATTTT; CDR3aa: CASSVGGADTQYF
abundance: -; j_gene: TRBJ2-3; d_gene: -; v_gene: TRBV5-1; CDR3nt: TGCGCCAGCAGCTCCCTAGGCACAGATACGCAGTATTTT; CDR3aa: CASSSLGTDTQYF
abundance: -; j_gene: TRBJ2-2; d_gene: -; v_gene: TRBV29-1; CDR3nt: TGCAGCGTACAATATGGCGGACCCATAACCGGGGAGCTGTTTTTT; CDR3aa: CSVQYGGPITGELFF
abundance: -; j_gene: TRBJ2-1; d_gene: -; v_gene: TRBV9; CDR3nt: TGTGCCAGCAACCCGGGGGGCGTAGCCTACAATGAGCAGTTCTTC; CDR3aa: CASNPGGVAYNEQFF
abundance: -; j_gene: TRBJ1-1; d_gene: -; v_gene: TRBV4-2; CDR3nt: TGTGCCAGCAGCCAAGAGTGGGGGCAGGCCAACACTGAAGCTTTCTTT; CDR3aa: CASSQEWGQANTEAFF
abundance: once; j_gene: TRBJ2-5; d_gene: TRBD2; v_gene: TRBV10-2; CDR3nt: TGCGCCAGCCTTAGCGGGGGGATGGAGACCCAGTACTTC; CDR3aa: CASLSGGMETQYF
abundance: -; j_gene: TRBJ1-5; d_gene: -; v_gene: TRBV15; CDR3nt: TGTGCCACCAGCTCGGGGTCGAGGCAGCCCCAGCATTTT; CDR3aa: CATSSGSRQPQHF
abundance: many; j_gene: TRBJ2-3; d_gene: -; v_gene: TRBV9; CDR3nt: TGTGCCAGCAGCGTAGGGGATGGAGCCAAGGATACGCAGTATTTT; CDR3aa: CASSVGDGAKDTQYF
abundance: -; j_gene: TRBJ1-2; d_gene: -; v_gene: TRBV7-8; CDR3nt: TGTGCCAGCAGTCTTGAGAGACTGAAATCTAACTATGGCTACACCTTC; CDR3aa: CASSLERLKSNYGYTF
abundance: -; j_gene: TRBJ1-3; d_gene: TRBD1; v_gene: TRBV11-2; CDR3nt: TGTGCCAGCAGCCCCCCCGGACAGGGGTTGTTTGGGATATATTTT; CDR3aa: CASSPPGQGLFGIYF
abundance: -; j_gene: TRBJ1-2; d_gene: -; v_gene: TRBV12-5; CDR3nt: TGTGCTAGTGGTTTAAAGGGGGGGCAGGTTCTCTTC; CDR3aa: CASGLKGGQVLF
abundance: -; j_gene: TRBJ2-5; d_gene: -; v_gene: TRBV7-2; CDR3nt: TGTGCCAGCAGCTTAGGTGGGGGGGCCGGTGAGACCCAGTACTTC; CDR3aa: CASSLGGGAGETQYF